This T cell receptor beta chain was retrieved from a study of PD-1 blockade in classical Hodgkin lymphoma. Time point meaning: cycle 4 day 1 (C4D1), after 6 weeks of nivolumab. All trial patients relapsed after autologous stem cell transplantation. Patients' outcomes at their best amounted to complete response, partial response or progressive disease. V was pared by 4 bases and J by 3 bases, with 6 bases of the junction left unmatched. Germline V gives CDR1 SGHRS, CDR2 YFSETQ. The CDR3 runs 15 residues. Clones were read by immunoSEQ multiplex PCR, and TCRdb kept only the in-frame ones, dropping some. Of tens of thousands of clones listed, more than 90% are singletons.

The material sequenced was peripheral blood mononuclear cells (PBMCs), taken before the fourth cycle of nivolumab. This sequence joins TRBV5-1 and TRBJ2-1, with 8 nucleotides matching TRBD2. The sequence derives from a human donor with classical Hodgkin lymphoma. The CDR3 sequence: CASSPGLASYNEQFF. In DNA form, the CDR3 reads TGCGCCAGCAGCCCAGGACTAGCCAGCTACAATGAGCAGTTCTTC.